Listed below are T cell receptor beta chains from one sample, sequenced in a study of early T cells in non-severe SARS-CoV-2 infection. One entry per CDR3 protein, called by TCRdb with MiXCR from the 5' RACE reads. The table shows around 99,000 distinct CDR3 sequences, with roughly 15% occurring only once. The input for sequencing was whole blood, taken at baseline. The source of these receptors is an adult who was a healthcare worker with PCR-confirmed SARS-CoV-2 infection or an uninfected control (not recorded which). CDR3s include the opening cysteine and the closing phenylalanine or tryptophan. The D gene is left open where the match is weak. Clone size appears in some rows only: once, few, many, or a class for an expanded clone.

>TRBJ2-5|TRBV25-1|-|-
TGTGCCAGCAGAATGTCGGCGGTTGGGACCCAGTACTTC
CASRMSAVGTQYF
>TRBJ2-5|TRBV28|-|-
TGTGCCAGCAGTCCTGACGGACAAGAGACCCAGTACTTC
CASSPDGQETQYF
>TRBJ1-5|TRBV12-3/TRBV12-4|many|-
TGTGCCAGCAGTTCGAGGGGTCCTCAGCCCCAGCATTTT
CASSSRGPQPQHF
>TRBJ2-5|TRBV7-8|-|-
TGTGCCAGTAGATTTCTACAGTCGGCTGGCGGAGAGCAAGAGACCCAGTACTTC
CASRFLQSAGGEQETQYF
>TRBJ2-1|TRBV4-1|many|TRBD2
TGCGCCAGCAGCCAGCCGGGACTAGCGGATGAGCAGTTCTTC
CASSQPGLADEQFF
>TRBJ2-1|TRBV7-2|-|-
TGTGCCAGCAGCTTAAGGGTTGGCGGGACTTTCAATGAGCAGTTCTTC
CASSLRVGGTFNEQFF
>TRBJ2-5|TRBV27|few|TRBD2
TGTGCCAGCAGTTTAGAGAGGACTAGCGGGACAGAGACCCAGTACTTC
CASSLERTSGTETQYF
>TRBJ1-1|TRBV12-3/TRBV12-4|-|-
TGTGCCAGCAGTCCCAGGGAGGGAGCTTTCTTT
CASSPREGAFF
>TRBJ2-7|TRBV6-1|few|-
TGTGCCAGCAGTGTTGAGGGCAGCGAGCAGTACTTC
CASSVEGSEQYF
>TRBJ2-1|TRBV4-3|few|TRBD2
TGCGCCAGCAGCCAAGAAGGAGGACTAGCGGGAGCGTATGAGCAGTTCTTC
CASSQEGGLAGAYEQFF
>TRBJ2-7|TRBV12-3/TRBV12-4|many|TRBD2
TGTGCCAGCAGGGTAGCGGGAGGAACGTACGAGCAGTACTTC
CASRVAGGTYEQYF
>TRBJ1-6|TRBV5-1|-|-
TGCGCCAGCAGCTTGGAGGGCAGGGGTAATTCACCCCTCCACTTT
CASSLEGRGNSPLHF
>TRBJ1-1|TRBV18|many|-
TGTGCCAGCTCACCGACGGGGGCGTTGGTGAACACTGAAGCTTTCTTT
CASSPTGALVNTEAFF